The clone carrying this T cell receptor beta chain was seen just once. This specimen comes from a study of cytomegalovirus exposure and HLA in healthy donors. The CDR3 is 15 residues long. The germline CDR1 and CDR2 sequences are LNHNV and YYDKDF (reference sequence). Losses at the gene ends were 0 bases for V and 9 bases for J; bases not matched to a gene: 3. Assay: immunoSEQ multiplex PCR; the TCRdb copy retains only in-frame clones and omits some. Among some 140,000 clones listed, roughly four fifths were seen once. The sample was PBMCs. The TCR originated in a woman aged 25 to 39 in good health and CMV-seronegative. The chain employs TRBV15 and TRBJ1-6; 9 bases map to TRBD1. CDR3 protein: CATSREGQGFSPLHF. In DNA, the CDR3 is TGTGCCACCAGCAGAGAGGGACAGGGATTTTCACCCCTCCACTTT.